This TCR beta chain was observed in a study of blood T cell repertoires in COVID-19. The study assigned cohorts using participant-reported clinical history. A COVID-19 case had been met by exposed participants during the 2 weeks before study entry. In the study's own analysis: Nucleated cell number was recorded as an estimate derived from reference gene primer amplification. Profiled with immunoSEQ multiplex PCR; TCRdb holds only in-frame clones, not every one. The D gene and trimming were derived from the DNA, and the V and J assignments and clone size from that table. The sample carries a few hundred thousand clones, 88% recorded once. This clonotype was sampled from a woman between 18 and 29 years old who had been exposed to COVID-19. What was sequenced was PBMCs or T cells enriched from blood (not recorded which).

As DNA, the CDR3 is TGTGCCAGCGGAGGGACAGATACGCAGTATTTT. Its protein product is CASGGTDTQYF. The chain has TRBV18 and TRBJ2-3; possible D gene TRBD2, 6 bases. The V and J ends lost 8 bases and 3 bases respectively, with 6 bases between them. The CDR3 spans 11 residues. The germline gives CDR1 KGHSH, CDR2 LQKENI.